The 18 T cell receptor beta chains presented below share a single source sample, sequenced in a study of blood T cell repertoires in COVID-19. Sequencing used immunoSEQ multiplex PCR; TCRdb keeps in-frame clones, though not all of them. Counted here are approximately 74,000 clones, 70% to 90% occurring once; the ten biggest clones make up roughly 4.8%. Material for sequencing was peripheral blood. The source of these receptors is a woman of 80 years or more with active or convalescent COVID-19.

The gene calls are TRBV6-6 and TRBJ1-5; the D is unclear. This CDR3 has 15 amino acids. V shed 7 bases and J shed 0 bases, with 13 bases lying between them. Germline V gene lookup returns CDR1 MNHNY and CDR2 SVGAGI (reference sequence). CDR3 residues: CASITSGYSNQPQHF. In DNA, the CDR3 is TGTGCCAGCATTACCTCCGGGTATAGCAATCAGCCCCAGCATTTT.

The chain is built from TRBV18 and TRBJ1-4; possibly TRBD1 for D (5 bases). The CDR3 runs to 16 residues. Germline-derived CDR1 and CDR2 are KGHSH and LQKENI. The V end lost 4 bases, the J end lost 0 bases, and 12 bases lay between the germline ends. Here the CDR3 reads CASSRRGDATNEKLFF. The CDR3 coding sequence is TGTGCCAGCTCACGACGGGGGGATGCAACTAATGAAAAACTGTTTTTT.

The V gene is TRBV15, the J gene TRBJ2-2; no definite D call. The germline gives CDR1 LNHNV, CDR2 YYDKDF (reference sequence). CDR3 length: 14 residues. V was cut by 3 bases and J by 7 bases, with 12 bases left in between. The CDR3 bases are TGTGCCACCAGCAGGCCTACGGGTGGCGGGGAGCTGTTTTTT. Translating gives CATSRPTGGGELFF.

This clone turned up a few times. The V gene is TRBV19, the J gene TRBJ1-5, with D perhaps TRBD1 (6 bases). This CDR3 is built from 15 residues. Germline V CDR1 and CDR2: LNHDA, SQIVND (reference sequence). Trimming stripped 6 bases from V and 2 bases from J, with 14 bases between. The CDR3 region is CASRTGFGGNQPQHF. In nucleotides, the CDR3 is TGTGCCAGTAGAACAGGGTTCGGTGGCAATCAGCCCCAGCATTTT. Drawing the rest from reference TRBV19 and TRBJ1-5, the complete variable domain is DGGITQSPKYLFRKEGQNVTLSCEQNLNHDAMYWYRQDPGQGLRLIYYSQIVNDFQKGDIAEGYSVSREKKESFPLTVTSAQKNPTAFYLCASRTGFGGNQPQHFGDGTRLSIL.

The rearrangement joins TRBV5-4 to TRBJ2-7, with D perhaps matching TRBD1 (5 bases). Per germline, CDR1 SGHNT and CDR2 YYREEE (reference sequence). The V and J ends lost 1 base and 5 bases respectively, with 10 bases between them. This CDR3 is 13 amino acids long. In DNA form, the CDR3 reads TGTGCCAGCAGCTTGAGGCAGGGTAACGAGCAGTACTTC. Translation: CASSLRQGNEQYF.

The chain couples TRBV28 to TRBJ1-2; unclear D gene. Trimming stripped 7 bases from V and 7 bases from J, with 7 bases between. Germline CDR1 MDHEN, CDR2 SYDVKM. CDR3 length: 10 residues. The CDR3 coding sequence is TGTGCCAGCATGAGAGGTGGCTACACCTTC. It is translated as CASMRGGYTF.

This chain uses TRBV10-3 with TRBJ2-3; 11 nucleotides align to TRBD2. The germline gives CDR1 ENHRY, CDR2 SYGVKD. V lost 0 bases, J lost 8 bases, and 10 bases stayed unmatched. CDR3 length: 17 amino acids. This CDR3 reads CAISESTSGARVGTQYF. The CDR3 nucleotides read TGTGCCATCAGTGAGTCGACTAGCGGGGCCCGGGTGGGTACGCAGTATTTT.

The rearrangement uses TRBV24-1 and TRBJ2-3; TRBD2 might be the D (5 bases). CDR1 KGHDR and CDR2 SFDVKD come from the germline V gene. The CDR3 consists of 14 residues. Trimming removed 8 bases at V and 0 bases at J, with 11 bases between. CDR3 nucleotides: TGTGCCACCACAGGACTCCCCAGCACAGATACGCAGTATTTT. This gives the protein CATTGLPSTDTQYF.

This clone was observed once. The chain is built from TRBV7-2 and TRBJ2-5, with D unresolved. Germline CDR1 is SGHTA and CDR2 is FQGNSA. The V end lost 3 bases, the J end lost 5 bases, and 10 bases lay between the germline ends. This CDR3 comprises 13 residues. This chain's CDR3 is CASSFNWAETQYF. The CDR3 DNA sequence: TGTGCCAGCAGCTTCAATTGGGCGGAGACCCAGTACTTC.

The rearrangement links TRBV6-1 to TRBJ1-3; 7 nucleotides line up with TRBD1. The CDR3 has 16 residues. V trimming: 0 bases; J trimming: 3 bases; junction bases outside the gene matches: 5. Germline loops: CDR1 MNHNS, CDR2 SASEGT. The CDR3 loop reads CASSEALTGIGNTIYF. The CDR3 bases are TGTGCCAGCAGTGAAGCCTTGACAGGGATTGGAAACACCATATATTTT.

V usage is TRBV19 and J usage is TRBJ2-2, with D possibly being TRBD1 (6 bases). CDR1 and CDR2 from the germline V gene are LNHDA and SQIVND (reference sequence). Between the trimmed V and J ends, which lost 3 bases and 0 bases, there was a span of 14 bases. This CDR3 spans 17 amino acids. The CDR3 sequence: CASSISTGFSNTGELFF. The CDR3 coding sequence is TGTGCCAGTAGTATTAGTACAGGGTTTTCGAACACCGGGGAGCTGTTTTTT. Based on the CDR3 plus reference TRBV19 and TRBJ2-2, the full variable domain is DGGITQSPKYLFRKEGQNVTLSCEQNLNHDAMYWYRQDPGQGLRLIYYSQIVNDFQKGDIAEGYSVSREKKESFPLTVTSAQKNPTAFYLCASSISTGFSNTGELFFGEGSRLTVL.

This clone appeared once. This rearrangement joins TRBV4-1 to TRBJ1-2, with TRBD1 matching over 8 bases. The ends lost 0 bases at V and 5 bases at J; junction bases unmatched: 8. This CDR3 spans 16 amino acids. Per germline, CDR1 MGHRA and CDR2 YSYEKL. The CDR3 nucleotides are TGCGCCAGCAGCCAAGATTTCCGGACAGGGCGTTATGGCTACACCTTC. Translating it yields CASSQDFRTGRYGYTF.

This chain joins TRBV5-1 and TRBJ1-1; D is unresolved. Germline CDR1 and CDR2: SGHRS and YFSETQ. There are 14 residues in the CDR3. Trimming removed 4 bases at V and 0 bases at J, with 10 bases between. The CDR3 coding sequence is TGCGCCAGCAGCCAAGAGATGGTGAACACTGAAGCTTTCTTT. This translates into CASSQEMVNTEAFF.

The chain links TRBV6-2 or TRBV6-3 to TRBJ2-7, with 7 positions matching TRBD2. The trim removed 5 bases at V and 0 bases at J, leaving 13 bases unmatched. The CDR3 spans 17 residues. From germline, CDR1 is MNHEY and CDR2 SVGEGT. The CDR3 DNA is TGTGCCAGCAGTCCCGCTAGCGGCCGCTCGAGCTCCTACGAGCAGTACTTC. Protein product: CASSPASGRSSSYEQYF.

This clone was recorded once. The chain joins TRBV11-2 to TRBJ2-7; D is unclear. Per the germline V gene, CDR1 is SGHAT and CDR2 is FQNNGV. This CDR3 is 11 amino acids long. V dropped 2 bases and J dropped 6 bases, with 5 bases sitting between them. The CDR3 protein is CASSLSGEQYF. For the CDR3, the DNA is TGTGCCAGCAGCTTATCCGGCGAGCAGTACTTC.

The chain recombines TRBV28 with TRBJ2-5, with 9 bases matching TRBD2. Germline assignment: CDR1 MDHEN and CDR2 SYDVKM. This CDR3 comprises 16 residues. J gave up 2 bases and V 3 bases, and 7 bases lay outside the gene matches. This chain's CDR3 is CASSFRASGTQETQYF. In DNA form, the CDR3 reads TGTGCCAGCAGTTTCCGAGCTAGCGGGACACAAGAGACCCAGTACTTC.

The chain has TRBV18 and TRBJ1-3; D possibly corresponds to TRBD1 (5 bases). CDR1 is KGHSH and CDR2 is LQKENI in the germline V gene. V dropped 5 bases and J dropped 0 bases, with 11 bases sitting between them. This CDR3 contains 15 residues. The CDR3 bases are TGTGCCAGCTCAGGGGCTGGCGTCTCTGGAAACACCATATATTTT. As protein: CASSGAGVSGNTIYF.

This chain uses TRBV4-2 with TRBJ2-3; D perhaps matches TRBD2 (5 bases). CDR3 length: 16 residues. Trimming left V 0 bases short and J 5 bases short, with 15 bases between. Germline V gene sequence: CDR1 LGHNA, CDR2 YNFKEQ. The CDR3 loop is CASSQEASLAQDTQYF. CDR3 nucleotides: TGTGCCAGCAGCCAAGAGGCATCCCTAGCCCAAGATACGCAGTATTTT.